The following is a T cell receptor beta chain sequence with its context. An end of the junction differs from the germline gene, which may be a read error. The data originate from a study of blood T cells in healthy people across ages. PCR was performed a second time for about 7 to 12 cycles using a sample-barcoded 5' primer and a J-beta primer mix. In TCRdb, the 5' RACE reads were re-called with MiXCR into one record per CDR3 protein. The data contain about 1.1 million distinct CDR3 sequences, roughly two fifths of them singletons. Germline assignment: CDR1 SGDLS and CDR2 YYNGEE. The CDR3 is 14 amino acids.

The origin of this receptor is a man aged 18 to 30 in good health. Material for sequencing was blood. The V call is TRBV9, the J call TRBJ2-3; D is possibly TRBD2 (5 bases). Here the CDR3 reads CASAQIPSTDTQNF. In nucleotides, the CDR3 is TGTGCCAGCGCACAGATCCCTAGCACAGATACGCAGAATTTT.